The clone carrying this TCR beta chain was observed many times. This specimen belongs to a study of response to subunit inactivated influenza vaccine. In TCRdb, the RT-PCR reads were re-called with MiXCR into one record per CDR3 protein. Among hundreds of thousands of distinct CDR3 sequences, 15% to 19% were seen once, and the ten largest hold 9.5% to 13%. Germline V gene sequence: CDR1 MNHEY, CDR2 SVGAGI. The CDR3 has 19 residues. Losses at the gene ends were 4 bases for V and 4 bases for J; bases not matched to a gene: 18. This sequence was found in a man aged 50-59 years who received an inactivated influenza vaccine. The chain joins TRBV6-5 to TRBJ2-2; 7 bases map to TRBD1. The sequencing used PBMCs from blood, collected less than 13 days after vaccination. The CDR3 nucleotides are TGTGCCAGCAGTTTAAGGGAGATTACAGGGGTTTACAGCACCGGGGAGCTGTTTTTT. Amino acids: CASSLREITGVYSTGELFF.